This TCR beta chain was obtained from a study of T cell responses to AZD1222 COVID-19 vaccine. At the level of the study: Pooled together were second doses at about 4 or about 12 weeks.

Study-level findings and limits: At 160-218 and 743-854, vaccine-associated CD4 TCRs were dominant, and they spanned spike. Breadth and depth of Spike-specific TCRs rose after two AZD1222 doses.

The CDR3 sequence is 13 residues long. V dropped 5 bases and J dropped 7; count of bases not matched to a gene: 4. CDR1 is SEHNR, CDR2 FQNEAQ, per germline (reference sequence). TCRdb keeps only in-frame clones here, not all; method: immunoSEQ multiplex PCR. In the table there are over 120,000 clones, about 90% of which are singletons. A remark on this clone: What it recognizes is unknown.

The J gene is TRBJ1-2, the V gene TRBV7-9; 10 bases are shared with TRBD1. The clonotype comes from an adult in good health. The sequencing here drew on peripheral blood, taken on day 0 of AZD1222 vaccination. CDR3 in amino acids: CASSRTGGLGYTF. CDR3 coding DNA: TGTGCCAGCAGCCGGACAGGGGGGCTTGGCTACACCTTC. The full variable domain, completed using reference TRBV7-9 and TRBJ1-2, is DTGVSQNPRHKITKRGQNVTFRCDPISEHNRLYWYRQTLGQGPEFLTYFQNEAQLEKSRLLSDRFSAERPKGSFSTLEIQRTEQGDSAMYLCASSRTGGLGYTFGSGTRLTVV.